Below, one T cell receptor (beta chain) is given with its context. TCRdb re-called the 5' RACE reads and gives one entry per CDR3 protein, without DNA. The table for this sample gives some 150,000 distinct CDR3 sequences. In germline, CDR1 is MNHEY, CDR2 SMNVEV (reference sequence). CDR3 length equals 15 residues. This sample is part of a study of T cells expressing NK-cell markers. Study summary: HCMV seropositivity marked most of the eight sequenced donors; one was seronegative.

This chain links TRBV27 with TRBJ2-5; TCRdb's D gene call, TRBD2, goes unchecked for lack of DNA. The TCR originated in a young man in good health. Sequencing was performed on blood T cells: a sorted CD56 or NKG2C T cell subset, CD4+ or CD8+ T cells, or bulk PBMC T cells (not recorded which). This CDR3 is CASSFVAGLQETQYF.